One sample yielded the 30 T cell receptor beta chains listed below, sequenced in a study of T-cell memory formation after mild COVID-19. TCRdb independently ran MiXCR on the 5' RACE reads; one entry per CDR3 protein. The sample holds roughly 410,000 distinct CDR3 sequences; 20% to 25% are singletons and the top ten take around 8.8%. The sample consisted of PBMCs or a T cell subset sorted from them (not recorded which). The source is an adult woman who had mild COVID-19 (a few samples of this study predate the infection). Cell type and time point are not known.

This clonotype has only a few counts. The rearrangement links TRBV2 to TRBJ2-2, with 11 bases identical to TRBD2. The V segment lost 7 bases and the J segment 6 bases; nucleotides outside the gene matches: 10. This CDR3 region has 16 residues. Germline assignment: CDR1 SNHLY and CDR2 FYNNEI. The CDR3 here is CASILTSGAVAGELFF. The DNA for the CDR3 is TGTGCCAGCATACTGACTAGCGGGGCAGTGGCCGGGGAGCTGTTTTTT. Supplemented by reference TRBV2 and TRBJ2-2, the full variable domain reads EPEVTQTPSHQVTQMGQEVILRCVPISNHLYFYWYRQILGQKVEFLVSFYNNEISEKSEIFDDQFSVERPDGSNFTLKIRSTKLEDSAMYFCASILTSGAVAGELFFGEGSRLTVL.

This clonotype was seen a handful of times. The rearrangement links TRBV9 to TRBJ2-5; 11 nucleotides align to TRBD2. Germline-derived CDR1 and CDR2 are SGDLS and YYNGEE. Trimming removed 3 bases from V and 3 bases from J; junction bases left unmatched: 7. This CDR3 is built from 16 residues. The DNA for the CDR3 is TGTGCCAGCAGCGCCCGTAGCGGGGGGGTCAAAGAGACCCAGTACTTC. Translation: CASSARSGGVKETQYF.

The V and J genes are TRBV6-5 and TRBJ2-7, with D perhaps matching TRBD1 or TRBD2 (5 bases each). The length of the CDR3 is 15 residues. Germline V gene sequence: CDR1 MNHEY, CDR2 SVGAGI. V dropped 6 bases and J dropped 0 bases, with 15 bases sitting between them. The CDR3: CASSHGTDSSYEQYF. CDR3 coding DNA: TGTGCCAGCAGCCATGGGACGGATTCCTCCTACGAGCAGTACTTC.

This clonotype was seen a few times. The V and J genes are TRBV20-1 and TRBJ2-2; TRBD1 matches at 9 bases. In germline, CDR1 is DFQATT, CDR2 SNEGSKA (reference sequence). This CDR3 has 15 residues. Germline trimming cut 6 bases from V and 5 bases from J; bases unmatched to any gene: 10. The CDR3 DNA reads TGCAGTGCACCCGACAGGGGGGGCAATACCGGGGAGCTGTTTTTT. Translating it yields CSAPDRGGNTGELFF.

The chain uses TRBV7-3 and TRBJ2-3, with 9 bases that match TRBD2. The CDR3 is made up of 15 amino acids. The J segment lost 6 bases and the V segment lost 1 base, leaving 5 bases of the junction unmatched. Per the germline V gene, CDR1 is SGHTA and CDR2 is FQGTGA. The DNA of the CDR3 is TGTGCCAGCAGCTTAAGCGGGGGGGCAATGGATACGCAGTATTTT. Translation: CASSLSGGAMDTQYF.

This clonotype appeared a few times. J is TRBJ1-2 and V is TRBV12-3 or TRBV12-4; no clear D gene. Deletions cut 3 bases from V and 2 bases from J, with 7 bases between. The CDR3 contains 13 residues. CDR3: CASSFVGNYGYTF. CDR3 nucleotide sequence: TGTGCCAGCAGTTTTGTGGGAAACTATGGCTACACCTTC.

The V and J genes are TRBV2 and TRBJ1-1, with TRBD1 identical over 7 bases. Germline CDR1 SNHLY, CDR2 FYNNEI. Losses at the gene ends were 8 bases for V and 0 bases for J; bases not matched to a gene: 3. This CDR3 comprises 13 residues. The CDR3 region has the DNA TGTGCCAGCCACGGGACAGTGAACACTGAAGCTTTCTTT. This codes for CASHGTVNTEAFF.

The V call is TRBV12-3 or TRBV12-4, the J call TRBJ1-1; perhaps TRBD1 as D (6 bases). The CDR3 runs 14 residues. V lost 1 base and J lost 6, with 12 bases in between. The CDR3 sequence is CASSLDGGAAEAFF. The CDR3 nucleotides read TGTGCCAGCAGTTTAGATGGGGGGGCGGCTGAAGCTTTCTTT.

This chain uses TRBV6-5 with TRBJ1-5, with D unresolved. There are 15 residues in the CDR3. V lost 4 bases, J lost 1 base, and 11 bases lay in between. Germline CDR1 is MNHEY and CDR2 is SVGAGI. The CDR3 bases are TGTGCCAGCAGTTCCCCCGGACGGAGCAATCAGCCCCAGCATTTT. It is translated as CASSSPGRSNQPQHF.

This clonotype was seen only a few times. The V call is TRBV19, the J call TRBJ2-5, with D perhaps matching TRBD1 (5 bases). Germline V CDR1 and CDR2: LNHDA, SQIVND (reference sequence). The CDR3 has 12 residues. Deletions cut 6 bases from V and 4 bases from J, with 9 bases between. The CDR3 DNA follows: TGTGCCAGTAGAACAGGATCAGAGACCCAGTACTTC. Encoded protein: CASRTGSETQYF.

This clonotype was observed a few times. The chain links TRBV13 to TRBJ2-6; 9 bases map to TRBD1. The CDR3 sequence is 17 residues long. Germline loops: CDR1 PRHDT, CDR2 FYEKMQ (reference sequence). V was pared by 5 bases and J by 0 bases, with 5 bases of the junction left unmatched. The CDR3 nucleotides are TGTGCCAGCAGCACCGGACAGGGGAGCTCTGGGGCCAACGTCCTGACTTTC. Translating gives CASSTGQGSSGANVLTF. Drawing the rest from reference TRBV13 and TRBJ2-6, the complete variable domain is AAGVIQSPRHLIKEKRETATLKCYPIPRHDTVYWYQQGPGQDPQFLISFYEKMQSDKGSIPDRFSAQQFSDYHSELNMSSLELGDSALYFCASSTGQGSSGANVLTFGAGSRLTVL.

A few counts support this clonotype. The chain employs TRBV7-2 and TRBJ2-3, with TRBD2 matching over 11 bases. With V trimmed by 4 bases and J by 3 bases, 21 bases remained unmatched. The CDR3 has 21 residues. CDR1 is SGHTA and CDR2 is FQGNSA in the germline V gene. CDR3: CASSSLSMLAGGLLETDTQYF. In DNA form, the CDR3 reads TGTGCCAGCAGCTCCCTATCTATGCTAGCGGGAGGACTTCTGGAGACAGATACGCAGTATTTT.

A few counts support this clonotype. J is TRBJ1-4 and V is TRBV5-6; D call uncertain. The CDR3 consists of 11 residues. The V end was cut by 1 base, the J end by 8 bases, with 3 bases between. From germline, CDR1 is SGHDT and CDR2 YYEEEE. The CDR3 protein is CASSLIEKLFF. The DNA for the CDR3 is TGTGCCAGCAGCTTGATAGAAAAACTGTTTTTT.

The chain is built from TRBV2 and TRBJ2-7; TRBD2 aligns across 8 bases. The germline gives CDR1 SNHLY, CDR2 FYNNEI. V gave up 1 base and J gave up 1 base; unmatched junction bases: 0. CDR3 length: 14 residues. This CDR3 reads CASSEERGSYEQYF. The CDR3 DNA follows: TGTGCCAGCAGTGAAGAGCGGGGGTCCTACGAGCAGTACTTC.

The J gene is TRBJ2-3, the V gene TRBV7-8; 8 nucleotides agree with TRBD1. Germline trimming cut 9 bases from V and 0 bases from J; bases unmatched to any gene: 5. Germline CDR1 SGHVS, CDR2 FQNEAQ. This CDR3 is built from 14 residues. CDR3 amino acids: CASDTGGSTDTQYF. CDR3 bases: TGTGCCAGTGACACAGGGGGAAGCACAGATACGCAGTATTTT.

This chain links TRBV7-6 with TRBJ2-7; 7 bases map to TRBD1. This CDR3 has 16 amino acids. Per germline, CDR1 SGHVS and CDR2 FNYEAQ. V shed 0 bases, J shed 3 bases, and the junction held 8 bases outside the gene matches. CDR3 sequence: CASSLASTGQLYEQYF. The DNA of the CDR3 is TGTGCCAGCAGCTTAGCGTCTACGGGACAGCTCTACGAGCAGTACTTC.

The rearrangement joins TRBV7-3 to TRBJ2-1, with TRBD1 identical over 8 bases. Germline V lookup: CDR1 SGHTA, CDR2 FQGTGA. V lost 0 bases, J lost 4 bases, and 2 bases stayed unmatched. CDR3 length equals 15 residues. The CDR3 DNA reads TGTGCCAGCAGCTTAACGGGACAGGTATACAATGAGCAGTTCTTC. Protein product: CASSLTGQVYNEQFF.

The rearrangement uses TRBV7-3 and TRBJ1-6, with 8 bases lining up with TRBD1. Losses at the gene ends were 5 bases for V and 6 bases for J; bases not matched to a gene: 6. This CDR3 has 15 residues. CDR1 and CDR2 (germline): SGHTA, FQGTGA. The CDR3 DNA sequence: TGTGCCAGCAGCCGGGACAGGCCTCCTAATTCACCCCTCCACTTT. This translates into CASSRDRPPNSPLHF.

The chain carries TRBV15 and TRBJ2-5, with TRBD1 identical over 7 bases. J lost 6 bases, V lost 1 base, and 5 bases had no gene match. This CDR3 contains 14 residues. Per the germline V gene, CDR1 is LNHNV and CDR2 is YYDKDF (reference sequence). The CDR3, as DNA: TGTGCCACCAGCAGAGTGGGCAGGGGGAAGACCCAGTACTTC. This translates into CATSRVGRGKTQYF. The complete variable domain, with remaining parts taken from reference TRBV15 and TRBJ2-5, reads DAMVIQNPRYQVTQFGKPVTLSCSQTLNHNVMYWYQQKSSQAPKLLFHYYDKDFNNEADTPDNFQSRRPNTSFCFLDIRSPGLGDTAMYLCATSRVGRGKTQYFGPGTRLLVL.

The V gene is TRBV29-1, the J gene TRBJ2-7, with a possible D match to TRBD1 (5 bases). Between the trimmed V and J ends, which lost 7 bases and 4 bases, there was a span of 17 bases. The germline V gene encodes CDR1 SQVTM and CDR2 ANQGSEA. The CDR3 extends over 13 amino acids. Written as DNA, the CDR3 is TGCAGCGCCCTAGGGCAGGGCCCGTACGAGCAGTACTTC. Amino acids: CSALGQGPYEQYF.

The V and J genes are TRBV14 and TRBJ2-1; D not resolved. Germline CDR1 reads SGHDN; CDR2 reads FVKESK. Trimming pared 6 bases from V and 9 bases from J, leaving 12 bases between. The CDR3 contains 12 residues. The CDR3 DNA sequence: TGTGCCAGCAGGACGACAAACAGTGAGCAGTTCTTC. This codes for CASRTTNSEQFF.

The chain couples TRBV5-1 to TRBJ1-1; 7 bases fit TRBD1. V lost 3 bases to trimming and J lost 3 bases; unmatched junction nucleotides: 5. The CDR3 loop spans 14 amino acids. CDR1 SGHRS and CDR2 YFSETQ come from the germline V gene. In nucleotides, the CDR3 is TGCGCCAGCAGCTCCCAGGGGGTTCACACTGAAGCTTTCTTT. It translates to CASSSQGVHTEAFF.

The chain combines TRBV7-2 with TRBJ2-1; 9 nucleotides agree with TRBD1. This CDR3 has 15 residues. V lost 2 bases and J lost 6; bases outside the gene matches: 5. Germline CDR1 reads SGHTA; CDR2 reads FQGNSA. As DNA, the CDR3 is TGTGCCAGCAGCTTATCCCGGACAGGGGTCAATGAGCAGTTCTTC. This codes for CASSLSRTGVNEQFF.

This clonotype came up many times. The chain joins TRBV6-1 to TRBJ2-6, with D hard to call. V was trimmed by 3 bases and J by 3 bases, leaving 6 bases between them. The germline gives CDR1 MNHNS, CDR2 SASEGT. There are 14 residues in the CDR3. The CDR3, as DNA: TGTGCCAGCAGTGATCTAAGTGGGGCCAACGTCCTGACTTTC. Translated, it gives CASSDLSGANVLTF.

The V gene is TRBV11-2, the J gene TRBJ2-6; D assignment may be TRBD1 or TRBD2 (5 bases each). The CDR3 extends over 19 amino acids. In germline, CDR1 is SGHAT, CDR2 FQNNGV. V was pared by 1 base and J by 0 bases, with 16 bases between. The CDR3 is CASSLVTGTVYSGANVLTF. DNA for the CDR3: TGTGCCAGCAGCTTAGTAACCGGGACGGTCTACTCTGGGGCCAACGTCCTGACTTTC.

The genes are TRBV12-3 or TRBV12-4 and TRBJ1-2, with a possible D match to TRBD1 (5 bases). CDR3 length equals 17 residues. V gave up 0 bases and J gave up 3 bases, with 17 bases separating them. The CDR3 nucleotides read TGTGCCAGCAGTTTAGCAGGGGAGGGGATTTGGGACTATGGCTACACCTTC. Translated: CASSLAGEGIWDYGYTF.

V is TRBV30 and J is TRBJ2-7, with 9 bases fitting TRBD1. This CDR3 has 14 amino acids. After removal of 2 bases from V and 4 bases from J, the junction contained 6 bases not matched to a gene. Per the germline V gene, CDR1 is GTSNPN and CDR2 is SVGIG (reference sequence). The CDR3 loop reads CAWSPETGGYEQYF. Written as DNA, the CDR3 is TGTGCCTGGAGTCCCGAGACAGGGGGGTACGAGCAGTACTTC.

The chain has TRBV9 and TRBJ1-6; TRBD1 matches 8 bases. The CDR3 has 15 residues. The V and J ends lost 4 bases and 7 bases, in that order; junction bases with no gene match: 7. Germline loops: CDR1 SGDLS, CDR2 YYNGEE. The CDR3 DNA is TGTGCCAGCAGCCCCCGGACAGGGACGAATTCACCCCTCCACTTT. This codes for CASSPRTGTNSPLHF.

The chain couples TRBV3-1 to TRBJ1-5; D call uncertain. Germline V gene data show CDR1 as LGHDT and CDR2 as YNNKEL (reference sequence). Trimming stripped 4 bases from V and 4 bases from J, with 11 bases between. This CDR3 spans 14 amino acids. CDR3 sequence: CASSLGLDNQPQHF. The DNA of the CDR3 is TGTGCCAGCAGCCTCGGACTGGATAATCAGCCCCAGCATTTT.

V is TRBV2 and J is TRBJ2-1, with D hard to call. Germline V gene data show CDR1 as SNHLY and CDR2 as FYNNEI. V lost 5 bases to trimming and J lost 2 bases, with 10 bases between them. CDR3 length: 14 residues. The CDR3 loop is CASSFDAAYNEQFF. The DNA for the CDR3 is TGTGCCAGCAGTTTCGACGCGGCCTACAATGAGCAGTTCTTC.